This is a list of T cell receptor beta chains from one sample in a study of cytomegalovirus exposure and HLA in healthy donors. Sequencing used immunoSEQ multiplex PCR; TCRdb keeps in-frame clones, though not all of them. The sample has some 110,000 clones, under 85% seen once. The sequencing input was PBMCs. Receptor source: a woman aged 18-29 years in good health and CMV-seronegative. The CDR3 runs from the conserved cysteine through the conserved F or W. A D gene is named only where the DNA matches it firmly. Not every row has a clone size; where given, it reads once, few, many or a size class.

CDR3 protein: CASSLGRGQFYGYTF; CDR3 DNA: TGTGCCAGCAGCTTGGGTCGCGGGCAGTTCTATGGCTACACCTTC; clone size: NA; V gene: TRBV5-6; D gene: NA; J gene: TRBJ1-2
CDR3 protein: CASSHPAGFTRSGANVLTF; CDR3 DNA: TGTGCCAGTAGTCACCCCGCGGGTTTTACTCGCTCTGGGGCCAACGTCCTGACTTTC; clone size: NA; V gene: TRBV19; D gene: NA; J gene: TRBJ2-6
CDR3 protein: CASTPVGQGVYGYTF; CDR3 DNA: TGCGCCAGCACCCCGGTGGGACAGGGGGTCTATGGCTACACCTTC; clone size: NA; V gene: TRBV4-1; D gene: TRBD1; J gene: TRBJ1-2
CDR3 protein: CASSLTGGDTEAFF; CDR3 DNA: TGCGCCAGCAGCTTAACAGGGGGCGATACTGAAGCTTTCTTT; clone size: NA; V gene: TRBV5-1; D gene: TRBD1; J gene: TRBJ1-1
CDR3 protein: CASSYRKQGEAFF; CDR3 DNA: TGTGCCAGCAGTTACCGAAAGCAGGGCGAAGCTTTCTTT; clone size: NA; V gene: TRBV6-5; D gene: NA; J gene: TRBJ1-1
CDR3 protein: CASSWGQGSNSPLHF; CDR3 DNA: TGTGCCAGCAGCTGGGGACAGGGATCCAATTCACCCCTCCACTTT; clone size: NA; V gene: TRBV13; D gene: TRBD1; J gene: TRBJ1-6
CDR3 protein: CASSTSGLAGSETQYF; CDR3 DNA: TGTGCCAGCAGCACCTCGGGACTAGCGGGGTCGGAGACCCAGTACTTC; clone size: NA; V gene: TRBV7-9; D gene: TRBD2; J gene: TRBJ2-5
CDR3 protein: CASSLVERGYTEAFF; CDR3 DNA: TGTGCCAGCAGCTTAGTTGAAAGGGGGTACACTGAAGCTTTCTTT; clone size: few; V gene: TRBV7-8; D gene: NA; J gene: TRBJ1-1
CDR3 protein: CASSPGTGREAFF; CDR3 DNA: TGTGCCAGCAGCCCGGGGACAGGGCGTGAAGCTTTCTTT; clone size: NA; V gene: TRBV7-8; D gene: TRBD1; J gene: TRBJ1-1
CDR3 protein: CASSLEPRPREAFF; CDR3 DNA: TGTGCCAGCAGCTTAGAGCCCAGACCTAGGGAAGCTTTCTTT; clone size: NA; V gene: TRBV11-2; D gene: NA; J gene: TRBJ1-1
CDR3 protein: CAWSVGTGNVQPQHF; CDR3 DNA: TGTGCCTGGAGTGTAGGGACAGGGAACGTTCAGCCCCAGCATTTT; clone size: few; V gene: TRBV30; D gene: TRBD1; J gene: TRBJ1-5
CDR3 protein: CASPPRGSEDTEAFF; CDR3 DNA: TGTGCCAGCCCACCGCGAGGATCTGAAGACACTGAAGCTTTCTTT; clone size: NA; V gene: TRBV6-6; D gene: NA; J gene: TRBJ1-1
CDR3 protein: CASSLAGVATEAFF; CDR3 DNA: TGCGCCAGCAGCTTGGCAGGGGTGGCAACTGAAGCTTTCTTT; clone size: NA; V gene: TRBV5-1; D gene: NA; J gene: TRBJ1-1
CDR3 protein: CSVVPLAGGHEQFF; CDR3 DNA: TGCAGCGTTGTACCTCTAGCGGGGGGGCATGAGCAGTTCTTC; clone size: NA; V gene: TRBV29-1; D gene: TRBD2; J gene: TRBJ2-1
CDR3 protein: CASSEARDVNEQFF; CDR3 DNA: TGTGCCAGCAGTGAAGCGCGGGACGTGAATGAGCAGTTCTTC; clone size: NA; V gene: TRBV2; D gene: NA; J gene: TRBJ2-1
CDR3 protein: CASSFSGTSGSTDTQYF; CDR3 DNA: TGTGCCAGCAGTTTCTCTGGGACTAGCGGGAGCACAGATACGCAGTATTTT; clone size: NA; V gene: TRBV27; D gene: TRBD2; J gene: TRBJ2-3
CDR3 protein: CASQGLGVGNTIYF; CDR3 DNA: TGTGCCAGCCAAGGGTTAGGGGTTGGAAACACCATATATTTT; clone size: NA; V gene: TRBV2; D gene: NA; J gene: TRBJ1-3
CDR3 protein: CASSQDWGGGAVVGDTQYF; CDR3 DNA: TGTGCCAGCAGCCAAGATTGGGGCGGGGGGGCCGTTGTAGGAGATACGCAGTATTTT; clone size: NA; V gene: TRBV4-2; D gene: TRBD2; J gene: TRBJ2-3
CDR3 protein: CSAREQGQAFF; CDR3 DNA: TGCAGTGCTAGAGAACAGGGACAAGCTTTCTTT; clone size: NA; V gene: TRBV20-1; D gene: NA; J gene: TRBJ1-1
CDR3 protein: CAIPQSSGNTIYF; CDR3 DNA: TGTGCCATACCACAATCCTCTGGAAACACCATATATTTT; clone size: NA; V gene: TRBV2; D gene: NA; J gene: TRBJ1-3
CDR3 protein: CASSQVSGGKDTQYF; CDR3 DNA: TGTGCCAGCAGCCAAGTCTCAGGGGGCAAAGATACGCAGTATTTT; clone size: few; V gene: TRBV4-2; D gene: TRBD1; J gene: TRBJ2-3
CDR3 protein: CASSLRTANTEAFF; CDR3 DNA: TGTGCCAGCAGTTTACGGACAGCGAACACTGAAGCTTTCTTT; clone size: NA; V gene: TRBV28; D gene: NA; J gene: TRBJ1-1
CDR3 protein: CASSFGGGSQETQYF; CDR3 DNA: TGTGCCAGCAGTTTTGGCGGGGGGTCGCAAGAGACCCAGTACTTC; clone size: few; V gene: TRBV28; D gene: TRBD2; J gene: TRBJ2-5